This section outlines one T cell receptor (beta chain) sequence together with its context. The sample belongs to a study of technical replicates of blood from several donors. V lost 1 base and J 3 bases, leaving 13 bases between the germline ends. The CDR3 is made up of 15 amino acids. The germline V gene encodes CDR1 LNHDA and CDR2 SQIVND (reference sequence). Produced via immunoSEQ multiplex PCR; TCRdb's table is partial and in-frame only. In the table there are roughly 100,000 clones, around 95% of which are singletons. The TCR sequence derives from a human donor in good health. Sample: T cells isolated from PBMCs. The chain employs TRBV19 and TRBJ2-7; tentatively, D is TRBD2 (7 bases). The DNA of the CDR3 is TGTGCCAGTAGTATAGGAAGGGGGGACTACTACGAGCAGTACTTC. Residues: CASSIGRGDYYEQYF.